Listed here are 17 T cell receptor beta chains from one sample, sequenced in a study of blood T cell repertoires in COVID-19. Measured with immunoSEQ multiplex PCR; TCRdb has only the in-frame clones, and not every one. The data contain hundreds of thousands of clones, 88% of them seen just once; the ten biggest clones take up roughly 12%. Material for sequencing was peripheral blood. All receptors come from a woman aged 45-59 years with COVID-19, enrolled during active disease.

The chain has TRBV30 and TRBJ1-3, with TRBD1 as a possible D gene (5 bases). The CDR3 loop spans 12 amino acids. CDR1 is GTSNPN, CDR2 SVGIG, per germline (reference sequence). The V gene lost 4 bases and the J gene lost 11 bases, with 15 bases spanning the gap. The CDR3 DNA follows: TGTGCCTGGAAACCAGGGTACTTCGCCATATATTTT. Amino acid sequence: CAWKPGYFAIYF.

The V and J genes are TRBV6-5 and TRBJ2-4; 7 bases align to TRBD1. Germline loops: CDR1 MNHEY, CDR2 SVGAGI. The CDR3 has 13 residues. Germline trimming cut 6 bases from V and 9 bases from J; bases unmatched to any gene: 8. The CDR3 region is CASRLGSGGIQYF. CDR3 bases: TGTGCCAGCAGACTCGGATCAGGGGGCATTCAGTACTTC.

The genes are TRBV30 and TRBJ2-7; 9 nucleotides align to TRBD1. Germline lookup yields CDR1 GTSNPN and CDR2 SVGIG (reference sequence). Trimming at V came to 3 bases and at J to 1 base, leaving 7 bases not matched to a gene. The CDR3 has 15 amino acids. The CDR3 spells CAWRADRGSSYEQYF. CDR3 DNA sequence: TGTGCCTGGAGGGCGGACAGGGGTTCTTCCTACGAGCAGTACTTC.

The chain is built from TRBV18 and TRBJ1-1; TRBD1 matches 9 bases. The V segment lost 3 bases and the J segment 2 bases; nucleotides outside the gene matches: 16. Germline V CDR1 and CDR2: KGHSH, LQKENI. The CDR3 sequence is 19 residues long. The CDR3 region is CASSPTRAVPTGGNTEAFF. In nucleotides, the CDR3 is TGTGCCAGCTCACCGACCAGGGCGGTACCCACAGGGGGCAACACTGAAGCTTTCTTT.

The chain has TRBV2 and TRBJ1-1; D is possibly TRBD1 (5 bases). The CDR3 has 15 residues. CDR1 SNHLY and CDR2 FYNNEI come from the germline V gene. Trimming removed 5 bases at V and 1 base at J, with 14 bases between. The CDR3 loop is CASSKEGLTNTEAFF. The CDR3 DNA follows: TGTGCCAGCAGTAAGGAGGGGCTTACGAACACTGAAGCTTTCTTT.

CDR3 nucleotide sequence: TGTGCCAGCAGCGATAGGACAGGGGTGAAAGCTTTCTTT. This encodes CASSDRTGVKAFF. This sequence joins TRBV9 and TRBJ1-1; 9 positions match TRBD1. The germline V gene encodes CDR1 SGDLS and CDR2 YYNGEE. The CDR3 extends over 13 amino acids. Unmatched junction bases numbered 6, after V lost 3 bases and J lost 9 bases.

The rearrangement links TRBV3-1 (or the pseudogene TRBV3-2) to TRBJ2-7; possibly TRBD1 for D (6 bases). The length of the CDR3 is 14 residues. Germline lookup yields CDR1 LGHDT and CDR2 YNNKEL (reference sequence). V shed 1 base and J shed 7 bases, with 14 bases lying between them. The CDR3 loop is CASSQGQGSVEQYF. CDR3 DNA: TGTGCCAGCAGCCAAGGGCAGGGGTCAGTGGAGCAGTACTTC.

The chain uses TRBV10-1 and TRBJ1-1; D not certain. The V and J ends lost 2 bases and 1 base respectively, with 8 bases between them. The CDR3 totals 14 residues. Germline CDR1 and CDR2: WNHNN and SYGVQD (reference sequence). CDR3 protein: CASSEEQENTEAFF. CDR3 DNA: TGCGCCAGCAGTGAGGAGCAGGAGAACACTGAAGCTTTCTTT.

The rearrangement links TRBV19 to TRBJ1-1; possibly TRBD1 for D (6 bases). Germline values: CDR1 LNHDA, CDR2 SQIVND (reference sequence). There are 14 residues in the CDR3. V shed 3 bases and J shed 4 bases, with 12 bases lying between them. CDR3 sequence reads: CASSMTGRGTEAFF. CDR3 nucleotides: TGTGCCAGTAGTATGACGGGCAGGGGCACTGAAGCTTTCTTT.

V gene TRBV9 combines with J gene TRBJ2-3; possible D gene TRBD1, 5 bases. Germline CDR1 reads SGDLS; CDR2 reads YYNGEE. CDR3 length: 18 residues. Trimming stripped 0 bases from V and 2 bases from J, with 19 bases between. The CDR3 coding sequence is TGTGCCAGCAGCGTAGAGGGCATAGGGGATGATGACACAGATACGCAGTATTTT. It translates to CASSVEGIGDDDTDTQYF.

J is TRBJ2-3 and V is TRBV30; 13 bases fit TRBD2. In germline, CDR1 is GTSNPN, CDR2 SVGIG (reference sequence). Trimming at V came to 5 bases and at J to 6 bases, leaving 2 bases not matched to a gene. CDR3 size: 13 residues. The CDR3 DNA reads TGTGCCTGGGGGACTAGCGGGGCTGATACGCAGTATTTT. Its translation: CAWGTSGADTQYF.

V usage is TRBV5-1 and J usage is TRBJ2-7, with a tentative D call TRBD2 (6 bases). This CDR3 spans 15 amino acids. V lost 0 bases, J lost 6 bases, and 16 bases lay in between. The germline V gene encodes CDR1 SGHRS and CDR2 YFSETQ. The CDR3: CASSLVGVGGVEQYF. The CDR3 DNA sequence: TGCGCCAGCAGCTTGGTGGGAGTCGGCGGGGTCGAGCAGTACTTC.

The rearrangement joins TRBV7-2 to TRBJ1-1; no definite D call. The CDR3 extends over 14 amino acids. V was shortened by 3 bases and J by 0 bases, with 8 bases between the two germline ends. Germline V lookup: CDR1 SGHTA, CDR2 FQGNSA. CDR3 in DNA: TGTGCCAGCAGCTTCGGGTCGATGAACACTGAAGCTTTCTTT. It codes for CASSFGSMNTEAFF.

This chain links TRBV18 with TRBJ1-2, with a possible D match to TRBD1 (5 bases). The CDR3 is 13 amino acids. Trimming pared 3 bases from V and 7 bases from J, leaving 12 bases between. Germline CDR1 and CDR2: KGHSH and LQKENI. The chain's CDR3 is CASSPGGAAGYTF. CDR3 nucleotide sequence: TGTGCCAGCTCACCCGGGGGTGCGGCTGGCTACACCTTC.

The chain links TRBV9 to TRBJ1-1; 7 nucleotides line up with TRBD1. This CDR3 region has 14 residues. V gave up 3 bases and J gave up 4 bases; unmatched junction bases: 6. Germline values: CDR1 SGDLS, CDR2 YYNGEE. CDR3 DNA: TGTGCCAGCAGCGCCGCAGGGGGTAGCACTGAAGCTTTCTTT. Translation: CASSAAGGSTEAFF.

The genes are TRBV5-1 and TRBJ1-2; D not resolved. The CDR3 consists of 11 residues. CDR1 and CDR2 (germline): SGHRS, YFSETQ. The V end was cut by 6 bases, the J end by 5 bases, with 8 bases between. The CDR3: CASTTGYGYTF. The CDR3 DNA reads as TGCGCCAGCACTACGGGGTATGGCTACACCTTC. The full variable domain, in which reference TRBV5-1 and TRBJ1-2 provide the parts outside the CDR3, is KAGVTQTPRYLIKTRGQQVTLSCSPISGHRSVSWYQQTPGQGLQFLFEYFSETQRNKGNFPGRFSGRQFSNSRSEMNVSTLELGDSALYLCASTTGYGYTFGSGTRLTVV.

Only a few counts were recorded for this clone. The V gene is TRBV11-2, the J gene TRBJ2-7; 9 nucleotides match TRBD2. The CDR3 covers 17 residues. The germline V gene has CDR1 SGHAT and CDR2 FQNNGV. After removal of 3 bases from V and 1 base from J, the junction contained 10 bases not matched to a gene. The CDR3 nucleotides are TGTGCCAGCAGCTTCAGAGCAGCGGGGGGACCTTCCTACGAGCAGTACTTC. As protein: CASSFRAAGGPSYEQYF.